The rows below give T cell receptor beta chains drawn from one sample of a study of T-cell memory formation after mild COVID-19. MiXCR, applied by TCRdb to the 5' RACE reads, yields one record per CDR3 protein. In the table there are approximately 350,000 distinct CDR3 sequences, 25% to 30% of which are singletons. The sequencing sample was made of PBMCs or a T cell subset sorted from them (not recorded which). Receptors were obtained from an adult woman who had mild COVID-19 (a few samples of this study predate the infection). Cell type and time point are not known. CDR3s include the opening cysteine and the closing phenylalanine or tryptophan. Each record gives: clone size, V gene, CDR3 length, D gene, J gene, CDR3 protein, CDR3 DNA. A D gene is named only where the DNA matches it firmly. The size field is filled for only some rows; it gives once, few, many or a size class.

>few|TRBV6-5|14|.|TRBJ2-3
CASSSRDIADTQYF
TGTGCCAGCAGTTCCCGGGACATCGCAGATACGCAGTATTTT
>many|TRBV20-1|16|.|TRBJ1-5
CSARDVRGPRDQPQHF
TGCAGTGCTAGAGATGTTCGGGGGCCGAGGGATCAGCCCCAGCATTTT
>.|TRBV29-1|15|.|TRBJ2-5
CSVEGVGGPGETQYF
TGCAGCGTTGAAGGGGTTGGGGGGCCGGGGGAGACCCAGTACTTC
>many|TRBV7-8|16|TRBD1|TRBJ2-2
CASSLGGQGFTGELFF
TGTGCCAGCAGCTTAGGGGGACAGGGGTTTACCGGGGAGCTGTTTTTT
>.|TRBV6-5|15|TRBD1|TRBJ1-1
CASSYYGTASQGAFF
TGTGCCAGCAGTTATTACGGGACTGCCTCACAGGGGGCTTTCTTT
>many|TRBV24-1|18|.|TRBJ2-6
CATSPTGSSASGANVLTF
TGTGCCACCAGCCCAACAGGTTCCTCCGCCTCTGGGGCCAACGTCCTGACTTTC
>.|TRBV20-1|13|.|TRBJ1-5
CSADSDSNQPQHF
TGCAGTGCTGACTCGGATAGCAATCAGCCCCAGCATTTT
>few|TRBV7-3|13|.|TRBJ2-2
CASSLQVTGELFF
TGTGCCAGCAGCTTACAGGTCACCGGGGAGCTGTTTTTT
>.|TRBV29-1|14|TRBD1|TRBJ1-1
CSVEVDRGGTEAFF
TGCAGCGTTGAAGTAGACAGGGGCGGAACTGAAGCTTTCTTT
>.|TRBV7-9|14|.|TRBJ2-5
CASSSDVGRETQYF
TGTGCCAGCAGCTCCGACGTGGGACGGGAGACCCAGTACTTC
>.|TRBV12-3/TRBV12-4|15|.|TRBJ2-2
CASSFGRSNTGELFF
TGTGCCAGCAGTTTCGGCCGCTCGAACACCGGGGAGCTGTTTTTT
>.|TRBV7-8|16|.|TRBJ2-3
CASSLASGYSTDTQYF
TGTGCCAGCAGCTTAGCCTCAGGATATAGCACAGATACGCAGTATTTT
>few|TRBV11-2|17|.|TRBJ2-2
CASSLDRKGAYTGELFF
TGTGCCAGCAGCTTAGATCGGAAGGGAGCCTACACCGGGGAGCTGTTTTTT
>.|TRBV24-1|14|.|TRBJ2-2
CATQGNRNTGELFF
TGTGCCACCCAGGGTAACAGAAACACCGGGGAGCTGTTTTTT
>.|TRBV11-3|15|.|TRBJ2-7
CASSLTGTASSEQYF
TGTGCCAGCAGCTTAACCGGGACCGCATCCAGCGAGCAGTACTTC
>once|TRBV28|17|TRBD1|TRBJ1-2
CASSFGQGAFLNYGYTF
TGTGCCAGCAGTTTTGGACAGGGGGCGTTTCTGAACTATGGCTACACCTTC
>few|TRBV7-2|13|.|TRBJ2-7
CASSFGHRYEQYF
TGTGCCAGCAGCTTTGGACACCGCTACGAGCAGTACTTC
>.|TRBV20-1|12|.|TRBJ1-2
CSARVAGWGYTF
TGCAGTGCTAGAGTGGCAGGGTGGGGCTACACCTTC